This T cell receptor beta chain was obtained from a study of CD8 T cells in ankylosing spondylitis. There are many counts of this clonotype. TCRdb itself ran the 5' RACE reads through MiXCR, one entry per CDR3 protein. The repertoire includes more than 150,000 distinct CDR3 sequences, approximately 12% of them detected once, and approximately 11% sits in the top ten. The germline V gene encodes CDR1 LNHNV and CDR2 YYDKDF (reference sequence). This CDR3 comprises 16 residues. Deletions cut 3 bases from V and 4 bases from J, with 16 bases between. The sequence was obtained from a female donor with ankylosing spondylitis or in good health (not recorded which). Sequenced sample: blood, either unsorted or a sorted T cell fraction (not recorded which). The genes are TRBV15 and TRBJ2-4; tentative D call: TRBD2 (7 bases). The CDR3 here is CATSSYGGQLKNIQYF. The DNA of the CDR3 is TGTGCCACCAGCAGCTACGGGGGGCAGTTAAAAAACATTCAGTACTTC.